These 7 T cell receptor beta chains came from one sample sequenced in a study of blood T cell repertoires in COVID-19. This table comes from immunoSEQ multiplex PCR, and its TCRdb copy is limited to in-frame clones, with some not included. The sample gives around 250,000 clones, 70% to 90% of which show up once; about 4.6% is in the top ten. What was sequenced was peripheral blood. Receptors were obtained from a man aged 55 to 70 who had recovered from COVID-19.

The J gene is TRBJ2-3, the V gene TRBV30, with a tentative D call TRBD2 (7 bases). The CDR3 spans 17 residues. Germline V gene lookup returns CDR1 GTSNPN and CDR2 SVGIG (reference sequence). Trimming removed 2 bases at V and 0 bases at J, with 18 bases between. In DNA form, the CDR3 reads TGTGCCTGGAGTCCGGCGGGGGCAACTTCTAGCACAGATACGCAGTATTTT. It codes for CAWSPAGATSSTDTQYF.

The V and J genes are TRBV7-9 and TRBJ1-2; tentative D call: TRBD1 (5 bases). The V and J ends lost 4 bases and 0 bases respectively, with 9 bases between them. The CDR3 runs 14 residues. The germline CDR1 and CDR2 sequences are SEHNR and FQNEAQ (reference sequence). DNA of the CDR3: TGTGCCAGCAGCTCAATGACAGCTAACTATGGCTACACCTTC. Protein sequence: CASSSMTANYGYTF.

J is TRBJ1-2 and V is TRBV28, with D unresolved. This CDR3 is built from 15 residues. V was trimmed by 6 bases and J by 6 bases, leaving 20 bases between them. Germline V gives CDR1 MDHEN, CDR2 SYDVKM. This CDR3 reads CASSSPDMAMDGYTF. CDR3 sequence (DNA): TGTGCCAGCAGCTCACCTGACATGGCGATGGATGGCTACACCTTC.

This clone was recorded only once. The chain uses TRBV3-1 (or the pseudogene TRBV3-2) and TRBJ2-1; 10 bases map to TRBD2. The CDR3 spans 19 residues. The J segment lost 1 base and the V segment lost 6 bases, leaving 15 bases of the junction unmatched. The germline V gene encodes CDR1 LGHDT and CDR2 YNNKEL (reference sequence). The CDR3 DNA sequence: TGTGCCAGCAGTCACTTTTTGTCCGGGACTAGCGATTCCTACAATGAGCAGTTCTTC. This sequence encodes CASSHFLSGTSDSYNEQFF.

The chain combines TRBV5-1 with TRBJ2-2; weak D call: TRBD1 (5 bases). CDR3 length: 12 amino acids. CDR1 is SGHRS and CDR2 is YFSETQ in the germline V gene. V lost 4 bases and J lost 9, with 10 bases in between. CDR3 sequence reads: CASSQGVRELFF. CDR3 coding DNA: TGCGCCAGCAGCCAGGGTGTCAGGGAGCTGTTTTTT.

J is TRBJ2-7 and V is TRBV2; 10 bases are shared with TRBD1. The CDR3 totals 16 residues. V lost 3 bases to trimming and J lost 0 bases; unmatched junction nucleotides: 5. CDR1 is SNHLY and CDR2 is FYNNEI in the germline V gene. DNA of the CDR3: TGTGCCAGCAGTGATTGGACAGGGGGGGCCTCCTACGAGCAGTACTTC. It is translated as CASSDWTGGASYEQYF.

The chain couples TRBV7-2 to TRBJ1-2; D unresolved. This CDR3 has 13 amino acids. V dropped 7 bases and J dropped 4 bases, with 13 bases sitting between them. The germline V gene encodes CDR1 SGHTA and CDR2 FQGNSA. The CDR3 reads CASTPEGLYGYTF. The DNA for the CDR3 is TGTGCCAGCACTCCAGAGGGCCTCTATGGCTACACCTTC.